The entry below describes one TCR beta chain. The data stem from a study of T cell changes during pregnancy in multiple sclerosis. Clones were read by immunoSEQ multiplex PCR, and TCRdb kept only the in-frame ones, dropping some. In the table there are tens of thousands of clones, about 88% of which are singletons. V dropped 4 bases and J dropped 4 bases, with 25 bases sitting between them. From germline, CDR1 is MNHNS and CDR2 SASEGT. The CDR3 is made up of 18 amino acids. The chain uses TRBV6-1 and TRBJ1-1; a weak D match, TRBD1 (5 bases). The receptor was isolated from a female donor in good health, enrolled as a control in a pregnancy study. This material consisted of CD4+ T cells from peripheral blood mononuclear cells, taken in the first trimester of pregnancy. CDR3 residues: CASSGTQGSVPVGTEAFF. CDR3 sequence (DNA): TGTGCCAGCAGTGGAACCCAGGGTTCTGTACCCGTGGGCACTGAAGCTTTCTTT.